These 27 T cell receptor beta chains originate from one sample sequenced in a study of a mutant IDH1 vaccine in newly diagnosed glioma. Data came from immunoSEQ multiplex PCR; TCRdb stores just in-frame clones and leaves some out. Counted here are 35,000 to 40,000 clones, roughly 92% occurring once; the ten biggest clones make up about 20%. Time point given: baseline, week 1 (first vaccination visit). The treatment denotes: pre-vaccination baseline after standard-of-care therapy. The sequencing used PBMCs, collected from a glioma patient treated with radiotherapy, temozolomide or both. These receptors all stem from a man between 18 and 29 years old with glioma.

The chain is built from TRBV4-1 and TRBJ2-1; a possible D gene is TRBD1 (6 bases). The germline V and J ends were trimmed by 2 bases and 1 base, with 18 bases remaining between them. Germline assignment: CDR1 MGHRA and CDR2 YSYEKL. This CDR3 has 18 residues. The CDR3 sequence is CASSQSPFQGLSYNEQFF. CDR3 in DNA: TGCGCCAGCAGCCAATCGCCTTTCCAGGGGCTATCCTACAATGAGCAGTTCTTC.

This chain links TRBV29-1 with TRBJ1-2; maybe TRBD1 (5 bases). CDR3 length: 12 amino acids. The V end lost 7 bases, the J end lost 3 bases, and 12 bases lay between the germline ends. CDR1 and CDR2 (germline): SQVTM, ANQGSEA. CDR3 residues: CSAGWGDYGYTF. The DNA for the CDR3 is TGCAGCGCCGGGTGGGGGGACTATGGCTACACCTTC.

This sequence joins TRBV5-6 and TRBJ1-2; a possible D gene is TRBD1 (5 bases). CDR1 is SGHDT and CDR2 is YYEEEE in the germline V gene. This CDR3 region has 14 residues. Deletions cut 2 bases from V and 8 bases from J, with 16 bases between. CDR3: CASSFTTVGGGYTF. The CDR3 region has the DNA TGTGCCAGCAGCTTCACGACAGTGGGTGGCGGCTACACCTTC.

The chain combines TRBV7-9 with TRBJ1-6; the match to TRBD1 covers 7 bases. The CDR3 loop spans 14 amino acids. The V segment lost 5 bases and the J segment 9 bases; nucleotides outside the gene matches: 7. Germline V CDR1 and CDR2: SEHNR, FQNEAQ (reference sequence). This CDR3 is CASSDRVGVSPLHF. CDR3 DNA sequence: TGTGCCAGCAGCGACAGGGTCGGGGTTTCACCCCTCCACTTT.

The V call is TRBV7-4, the J call TRBJ1-5; D possibly corresponds to TRBD1 (6 bases). Germline V gene sequence: CDR1 SGHVT, CDR2 SQSDAQ. This CDR3 is built from 15 residues. V gave up 9 bases and J gave up 7 bases, with 22 bases separating them. CDR3 region: CAREIPAEGGQPQHF. The CDR3 DNA reads as TGTGCCAGGGAGATACCTGCCGAGGGGGGACAGCCCCAGCATTTT. The full variable domain, its missing parts supplied by reference TRBV7-4 and TRBJ1-5, is GAGVSQSPRYKVAKRGRDVALRCDSISGHVTLYWYRQTLGQGSEVLTYSQSDAQRDKSGRPSGRFSAERPERSVSTLKIQRTEQGDSAVYLCAREIPAEGGQPQHFGDGTRLSIL.

The sample holds one count of this clone. J is TRBJ2-7 and V is TRBV4-2; maybe TRBD1 (6 bases). The CDR3 totals 14 residues. V was pared by 4 bases and J by 6 bases, with 16 bases between. Germline CDR1 LGHNA, CDR2 YNFKEQ. CDR3 nucleotide sequence: TGTGCCAGCAGCCCGAGACAGGTCACGGGCGAGCAGTACTTC. Protein: CASSPRQVTGEQYF.

The chain joins TRBV13 to TRBJ2-1, with 8 bases matching TRBD2. J was trimmed by 4 bases and V by 5 bases; bases with no gene match: 7. Germline assignment: CDR1 PRHDT and CDR2 FYEKMQ (reference sequence). The CDR3 runs 15 residues. The CDR3 loop is CASSAAIAGYNEQFF. CDR3 in DNA: TGTGCCAGCAGCGCCGCGATAGCGGGGTACAATGAGCAGTTCTTC.

The genes are TRBV7-8 and TRBJ2-5; D is unclear. Germline V CDR1 and CDR2: SGHVS, FQNEAQ. The length of the CDR3 is 12 residues. Trimming cost V 5 bases and J 1 base, with 5 bases left between them. This CDR3 is CASSGVQETQYF. CDR3 DNA sequence: TGTGCCAGCAGCGGTGTCCAAGAGACCCAGTACTTC.

The rearrangement joins TRBV19 to TRBJ1-5, with D uncertain. Trimming stripped 5 bases from V and 7 bases from J, with 12 bases between. The CDR3 has 13 residues. The germline V gene has CDR1 LNHDA and CDR2 SQIVND (reference sequence). The CDR3 spells CASSVQVKQPQHF. CDR3 in DNA: TGTGCCAGTAGTGTTCAGGTGAAACAGCCCCAGCATTTT.

This rearrangement joins TRBV7-9 to TRBJ2-7; possible D gene TRBD2, 6 bases. Germline-derived CDR1 and CDR2 are SEHNR and FQNEAQ (reference sequence). The CDR3 loop spans 12 amino acids. V shed 2 bases and J shed 4 bases, with 6 bases lying between them. The chain's CDR3 is CASSLSGYEQYF. CDR3 nucleotides: TGTGCCAGCAGCTTAAGCGGGTACGAGCAGTACTTC.

The genes are TRBV5-1 and TRBJ1-1; 9 bases fit TRBD1. V trimming: 3 bases; J trimming: 3 bases; junction bases outside the gene matches: 6. The CDR3 totals 15 residues. CDR1 is SGHRS, CDR2 YFSETQ, per germline. CDR3 sequence: CASSSRTGEHTEAFF. As DNA, the CDR3 is TGCGCCAGCAGCTCCAGGACAGGGGAGCACACTGAAGCTTTCTTT.

The gene calls are TRBV2 and TRBJ2-2; no definite D call. With 6 bases removed from V and 1 base from J, the gap between germline ends came to 12 bases. The CDR3 covers 15 residues. Germline V gene sequence: CDR1 SNHLY, CDR2 FYNNEI. The CDR3 DNA sequence: TGTGCCAGCAGAGGTCGAGGCCTGAACACCGGGGAGCTGTTTTTT. It translates to CASRGRGLNTGELFF. Full variable domain (outside the CDR3, taken from reference TRBV2 and TRBJ2-2): EPEVTQTPSHQVTQMGQEVILRCVPISNHLYFYWYRQILGQKVEFLVSFYNNEISEKSEIFDDQFSVERPDGSNFTLKIRSTKLEDSAMYFCASRGRGLNTGELFFGEGSRLTVL.

The chain employs TRBV10-2 and TRBJ1-2, with TRBD1 matching 9 bases. Germline V gene lookup returns CDR1 WSHSY and CDR2 SAAADI. V shed 4 bases and J 8 bases; nucleotides not matched to a gene: 11. The CDR3 is made up of 15 amino acids. CDR3 sequence reads: CASSGKQGALWGYTF. The CDR3, as DNA: TGCGCCAGCAGTGGAAAACAGGGGGCGCTATGGGGCTACACCTTC.

The J gene is TRBJ1-3, the V gene TRBV7-2; D gene ambiguous. The germline gives CDR1 SGHTA, CDR2 FQGNSA. The V end was cut by 5 bases, the J end by 7 bases, with 9 bases between. The CDR3 loop spans 12 amino acids. The CDR3 DNA follows: TGTGCCAGCAGCCTCGACGGTAACACCATATATTTT. Translating gives CASSLDGNTIYF.

V usage is TRBV10-3 and J usage is TRBJ1-1, with TRBD1 as a possible D gene (6 bases). This CDR3 spans 14 amino acids. CDR1 is ENHRY, CDR2 SYGVKD, per germline. V was clipped by 2 bases and J by 1 base, with 8 bases between them. CDR3 amino acids: CAISERGRNTEAFF. CDR3 nucleotides: TGTGCCATCAGTGAGCGGGGGCGGAACACTGAAGCTTTCTTT.

The V call is TRBV18, the J call TRBJ1-5; D unresolved. V shed 2 bases and J shed 6 bases, with 8 bases lying between them. The CDR3 consists of 13 residues. CDR1 and CDR2 (germline): KGHSH, LQKENI. The CDR3 coding sequence is TGTGCCAGCTCACCATCGGACGGTCAGCCCCAGCATTTT. Residues: CASSPSDGQPQHF. The entire variable domain, with the rest obtained from reference TRBV18 and TRBJ1-5, is as follows: NAGVMQNPRHLVRRRGQEARLRCSPMKGHSHVYWYRQLPEEGLKFMVYLQKENIIDESGMPKERFSAEFPKEGPSILRIQQVVRGDSAAYFCASSPSDGQPQHFGDGTRLSIL.

This sequence joins TRBV5-1 and TRBJ2-1, with D possibly matching TRBD1 (5 bases). Between the trimmed V and J ends, which lost 0 bases and 0 bases, there was a span of 10 bases. CDR1 is SGHRS and CDR2 is YFSETQ in the germline V gene. The CDR3 consists of 16 residues. This CDR3 is CASSLGGGSSYNEQFF. The CDR3 nucleotides read TGCGCCAGCAGCTTGGGGGGCGGTAGCTCCTACAATGAGCAGTTCTTC. The complete variable domain, with remaining parts taken from reference TRBV5-1 and TRBJ2-1, reads KAGVTQTPRYLIKTRGQQVTLSCSPISGHRSVSWYQQTPGQGLQFLFEYFSETQRNKGNFPGRFSGRQFSNSRSEMNVSTLELGDSALYLCASSLGGGSSYNEQFFGPGTRLTVL.

The chain recombines TRBV19 with TRBJ2-2; 11 bases map to TRBD2. CDR1 is LNHDA and CDR2 is SQIVND in the germline V gene (reference sequence). V gave up 6 bases and J gave up 6 bases; unmatched junction bases: 15. The CDR3 is made up of 18 amino acids. The CDR3 sequence: CASSQPLILAGVSGELFF. The CDR3 region has the DNA TGTGCCAGTAGCCAACCCCTTATACTAGCGGGAGTCTCCGGGGAGCTGTTTTTT.

This clone is termed medium-sized. This chain connects TRBV25-1 to TRBJ2-2; 8 bases line up with TRBD1. V was pared by 3 bases and J by 3 bases, with 0 bases of the junction left unmatched. Germline CDR1 is MGHDK and CDR2 is SYGVNS. This CDR3 spans 14 amino acids. CDR3 residues: CASSEDRDTGELFF. As DNA, the CDR3 is TGTGCCAGCAGTGAGGACAGGGACACCGGGGAGCTGTTTTTT.

The V call is TRBV5-8, the J call TRBJ1-6, with D perhaps matching TRBD1 (5 bases). Between the trimmed V and J ends, which lost 2 bases and 10 bases, there was a span of 10 bases. The CDR3 contains 13 residues. Germline assignment: CDR1 SGHTS and CDR2 YDEGEE. The CDR3 bases are TGTGCCAGCAGCTTCGGGGGTTACTCACCCCTCCACTTT. This translates into CASSFGGYSPLHF.

V gene TRBV4-2 combines with J gene TRBJ1-1; D is perhaps TRBD1 (5 bases). The V gene's germline CDR1 is LGHNA and CDR2 YNFKEQ. The CDR3 totals 13 residues. V was trimmed by 0 bases and J by 4 bases, leaving 6 bases between them. The CDR3, as DNA: TGTGCCAGCAGCCAAGATGGGGGCACTGAAGCTTTCTTT. Translated: CASSQDGGTEAFF.

The chain links TRBV4-1 to TRBJ1-2, with TRBD1 as a possible D gene (6 bases). The germline V gene encodes CDR1 MGHRA and CDR2 YSYEKL. The CDR3 is made up of 16 amino acids. V was pared by 4 bases and J by 4 bases, with 19 bases between. The CDR3: CASSPAVGGLLYGYTF. The CDR3 nucleotides are TGCGCCAGCAGCCCCGCCGTTGGGGGGCTCCTCTATGGCTACACCTTC.

This clone came up once. The chain is built from TRBV19 and TRBJ2-7, with D tentatively TRBD1 (6 bases). Germline CDR1 LNHDA, CDR2 SQIVND (reference sequence). The CDR3 spans 13 residues. The germline V and J ends were trimmed by 5 bases and 5 bases, with 13 bases remaining between them. The CDR3 spells CASSPNRVNEQYF. The CDR3 DNA reads as TGTGCCAGTAGTCCAAACAGGGTTAACGAGCAGTACTTC.

The chain employs TRBV6-1 and TRBJ2-7; TRBD2 matches 8 bases. The germline V gene has CDR1 MNHNS and CDR2 SASEGT. The J segment lost 5 bases and the V segment lost 0 bases, leaving 12 bases of the junction unmatched. This CDR3 is 17 amino acids long. CDR3 residues: CASSEAPVVAGRDEQYF. The CDR3 nucleotides are TGTGCCAGCAGTGAAGCCCCGGTGGTAGCGGGACGAGACGAGCAGTACTTC.

The chain links TRBV4-2 to TRBJ1-4; a weak D match, TRBD1 (5 bases). The CDR3 is made up of 14 amino acids. V was cut by 1 base and J by 5 bases, with 8 bases left in between. CDR1 and CDR2 from the germline V gene are LGHNA and YNFKEQ. CDR3 residues: CASSQGQGNEKLFF. As DNA, the CDR3 is TGTGCCAGCAGCCAAGGGCAGGGAAATGAAAAACTGTTTTTT.

This clone has just one count. The J gene is TRBJ2-7, the V gene TRBV9; D perhaps matches TRBD2 (5 bases). The length of the CDR3 is 12 residues. V lost 2 bases and J lost 9, with 12 bases in between. Germline CDR1 is SGDLS and CDR2 is YYNGEE. CDR3 sequence: CASSVESGRQYF. CDR3 sequence (DNA): TGTGCCAGCAGCGTTGAAAGCGGCCGGCAGTACTTC.

The chain links TRBV18 to TRBJ1-1; D perhaps matches TRBD1 (6 bases). Deletions cut 6 bases from V and 0 bases from J, with 14 bases between. This CDR3 comprises 15 residues. Looked up from germline, CDR1 is KGHSH and CDR2 is LQKENI. The CDR3 bases are TGTGCCAGCTCCCCGACGCGACAGGTGAACACTGAAGCTTTCTTT. Its translation is CASSPTRQVNTEAFF. The whole variable domain, filled in from reference TRBV18 and TRBJ1-1, reads NAGVMQNPRHLVRRRGQEARLRCSPMKGHSHVYWYRQLPEEGLKFMVYLQKENIIDESGMPKERFSAEFPKEGPSILRIQQVVRGDSAAYFCASSPTRQVNTEAFFGQGTRLTVV.